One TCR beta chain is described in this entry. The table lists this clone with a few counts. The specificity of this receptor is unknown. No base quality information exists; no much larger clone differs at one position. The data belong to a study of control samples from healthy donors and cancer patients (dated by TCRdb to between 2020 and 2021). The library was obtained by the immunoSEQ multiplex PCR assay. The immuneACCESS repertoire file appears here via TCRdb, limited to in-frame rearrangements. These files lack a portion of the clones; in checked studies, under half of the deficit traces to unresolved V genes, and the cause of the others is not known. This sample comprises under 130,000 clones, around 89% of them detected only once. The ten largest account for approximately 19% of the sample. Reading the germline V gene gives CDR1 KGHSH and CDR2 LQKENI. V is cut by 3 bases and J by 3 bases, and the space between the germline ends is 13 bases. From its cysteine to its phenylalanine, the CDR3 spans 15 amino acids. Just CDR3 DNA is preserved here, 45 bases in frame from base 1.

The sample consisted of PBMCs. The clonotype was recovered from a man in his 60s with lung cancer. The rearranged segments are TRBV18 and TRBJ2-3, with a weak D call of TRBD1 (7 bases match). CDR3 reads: CASSPIQGGTDTQYF. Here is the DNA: TGTGCCAGCTCACCTATCCAGGGGGGTACAGATACGCAGTATTTT.